Listed below are T cell receptor beta chains from one sample, sequenced in a study of blood T cell repertoires in COVID-19. Sequencing was performed with immunoSEQ multiplex PCR; in TCRdb, only in-frame clones are kept and a portion is missing. The sample lists some 160,000 clones, 65% to 80% occurring once. Sequencing was done on a sample of PBMCs or T cells enriched from blood (not recorded which). The receptors come from a woman between 70 and 85 years old in a cohort exposed to, infected with or recovered from COVID-19 (not recorded which). Both conserved end residues are part of each CDR3.

TRBV5-5 CASSFGLTTNEKLFF
TRBV15 CATSGALGGQPQHF
TRBV20-1 CSASRLPGSTLNSPLHF
TRBV28 CASSFLLERSSYNEQFF
TRBV7-8 CASSLLAGVHYEQYF
TRBV15 CATSPSGTPPYEQYF
TRBV6-6 CASSYSFMTGTGELFF
TRBV7-9 CASSLALSVGSYNEQFF
TRBV10-1 CASSSQVYGELFF
TRBV5-1 CASSLMSLFSGANVLTF
TRBV7-7 CASSLGGTSGPETQYF
TRBV7-6 CASSLKAAPIEDQHF
TRBV5-8 CASRSWEAGDTGELFF
TRBV14 CASSFDRGRRETQYF
TRBV28 CASSTIRGAETQYF
TRBV25-1 CASSGAAGATGYTEAFF
TRBV5-6 CASSLVAGRTNEKLFF
TRBV11-2 CASSDSGGANEKLFF
TRBV10-3 CAITPGRGETQYF
TRBV5-1 CASSLGHPYEQYF
TRBV28 CASRPGGDTHEQYF
TRBV18 CASSPSQGNEAFF
TRBV9 CASSVQGSGNSEAFF